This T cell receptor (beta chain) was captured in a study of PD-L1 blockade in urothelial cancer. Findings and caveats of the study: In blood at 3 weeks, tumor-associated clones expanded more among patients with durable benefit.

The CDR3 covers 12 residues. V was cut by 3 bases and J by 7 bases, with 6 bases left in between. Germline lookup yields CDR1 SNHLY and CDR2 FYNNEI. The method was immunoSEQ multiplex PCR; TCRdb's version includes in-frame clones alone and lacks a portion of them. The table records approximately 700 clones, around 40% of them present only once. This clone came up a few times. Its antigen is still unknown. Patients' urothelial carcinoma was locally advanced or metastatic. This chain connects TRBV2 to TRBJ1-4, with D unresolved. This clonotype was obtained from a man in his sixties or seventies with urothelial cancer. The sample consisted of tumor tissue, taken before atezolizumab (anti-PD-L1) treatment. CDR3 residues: CASSEPVEKLFF. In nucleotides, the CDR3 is TGTGCCAGCAGTGAGCCGGTTGAAAAACTGTTTTTT.